This entry lists 8 T cell receptor beta chains sequenced from one sample in a study of Tregs in tolerant kidney transplant recipients. Here immunoSEQ multiplex PCR was the method, and the copy in TCRdb shows in-frame clones only, minus some. Here the sample spans 110,000 or so clones, almost 95% being singletons. Material: CD4+ T cells from blood. These receptors all come from a human donor in good health.

This chain links TRBV5-1 with TRBJ1-1; 7 nucleotides agree with TRBD1. With V trimmed by 4 bases and J by 3 bases, 6 bases remained unmatched. Per the germline V gene, CDR1 is SGHRS and CDR2 is YFSETQ. The CDR3 is 14 residues long. This chain's CDR3 is CASSIGRGYTEAFF. The CDR3 DNA reads TGCGCCAGCAGCATCGGCAGGGGGTACACTGAAGCTTTCTTT.

The V call is TRBV5-1, the J call TRBJ1-2; no firm D call. Germline V lookup: CDR1 SGHRS, CDR2 YFSETQ. The length of the CDR3 is 12 residues. V lost 0 bases to trimming and J lost 8 bases, with 8 bases between them. The CDR3 DNA reads TGCGCCAGCAGCTTGGACCTTGGCGGCTACACCTTC. Its protein product is CASSLDLGGYTF.

A few counts support this clone. The CDR3 DNA is TGTGCCTGGAGGGAAAAACAGGGTTGGGGGACCCAGTACTTC. Translation: CAWREKQGWGTQYF. This chain joins TRBV30 and TRBJ2-5, with D perhaps TRBD1 (6 bases). This CDR3 has 14 residues. V was pared by 3 bases and J by 7 bases, with 18 bases between. Germline CDR1 GTSNPN, CDR2 SVGIG (reference sequence).

The gene calls are TRBV4-1 and TRBJ2-3; 7 bases are shared with TRBD2. The junction had 16 bases not matched to a gene; V was cut back by 2 bases and J by 5 bases. Germline CDR1 MGHRA, CDR2 YSYEKL. CDR3 length: 18 amino acids. The CDR3 nucleotides read TGCGCCAGCAGCCAACCCCGCCTTTCCGGCGGGGGATTAGATACGCAGTATTTT. It specifies CASSQPRLSGGGLDTQYF.

The chain carries TRBV7-2 and TRBJ2-7; D may be TRBD2 (5 bases). Germline lookup yields CDR1 SGHTA and CDR2 FQGNSA. V gave up 3 bases and J gave up 3 bases, with 9 bases separating them. This CDR3 comprises 13 residues. The CDR3 loop is CASSLVLDYEQYF. As DNA, the CDR3 is TGTGCCAGCAGCTTGGTACTAGACTACGAGCAGTACTTC.

This chain uses TRBV19 with TRBJ1-3, with 8 positions matching TRBD1. This CDR3 spans 14 amino acids. After removal of 7 bases from V and 0 bases from J, the junction contained 2 bases not matched to a gene. Germline V CDR1 and CDR2: LNHDA, SQIVND (reference sequence). The CDR3 reads CASNTGGSGNTIYF. CDR3 sequence (DNA): TGTGCCAGTAACACAGGGGGCTCTGGAAACACCATATATTTT.

The CDR3, as DNA: TGTGCCAGCAACCGAGGGGGGGCCTATACGCAGTATTTT. It specifies CASNRGGAYTQYF. J is TRBJ2-3 and V is TRBV6-1; possibly TRBD2 for D (7 bases). Trimming pared 7 bases from V and 7 bases from J, leaving 15 bases between. Germline CDR1 MNHNS, CDR2 SASEGT. The CDR3 covers 13 residues.

The chain employs TRBV4-1 and TRBJ2-2, with D uncertain. The CDR3 consists of 14 residues. V was pared by 1 base and J by 7 bases, with 10 bases between. Looked up from germline, CDR1 is MGHRA and CDR2 is YSYEKL. The DNA of the CDR3 is TGCGCCAGCAGCCAAGGTGGGTCCATCGGGGAGCTGTTTTTT. This translates into CASSQGGSIGELFF.